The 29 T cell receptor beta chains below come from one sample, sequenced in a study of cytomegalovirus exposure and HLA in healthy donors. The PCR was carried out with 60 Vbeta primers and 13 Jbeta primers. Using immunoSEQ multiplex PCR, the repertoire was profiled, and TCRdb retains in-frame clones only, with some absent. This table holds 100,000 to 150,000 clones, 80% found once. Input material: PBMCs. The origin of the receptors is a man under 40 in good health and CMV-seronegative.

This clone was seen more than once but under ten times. The CDR3 sequence is CASDERELGELFF. In DNA form, the CDR3 reads TGCGCCAGCGATGAGCGGGAGCTGGGGGAGCTGTTTTTT. The chain has TRBV10-1 and TRBJ2-2, with 8 bases that match TRBD2. CDR3 length equals 13 residues. Germline CDR1 reads WNHNN; CDR2 reads SYGVQD (reference sequence). V dropped 8 bases and J dropped 8; count of bases not matched to a gene: 7.

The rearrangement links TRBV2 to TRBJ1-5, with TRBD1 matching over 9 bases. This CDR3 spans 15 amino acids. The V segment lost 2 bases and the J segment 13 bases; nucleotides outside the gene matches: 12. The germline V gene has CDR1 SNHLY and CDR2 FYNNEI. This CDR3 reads CASSEWRQGGFSQHF. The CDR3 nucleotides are TGTGCCAGCAGTGAATGGAGACAGGGGGGTTTTTCGCAGCATTTT.

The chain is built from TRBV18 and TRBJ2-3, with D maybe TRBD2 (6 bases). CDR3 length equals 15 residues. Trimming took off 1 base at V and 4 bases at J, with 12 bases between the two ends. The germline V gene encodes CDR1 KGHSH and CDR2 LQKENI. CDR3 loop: CASSPRVAGSDTQYF. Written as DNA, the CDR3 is TGTGCCAGCTCACCACGAGTTGCGGGGTCAGATACGCAGTATTTT. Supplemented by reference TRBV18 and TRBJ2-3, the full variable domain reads NAGVMQNPRHLVRRRGQEARLRCSPMKGHSHVYWYRQLPEEGLKFMVYLQKENIIDESGMPKERFSAEFPKEGPSILRIQQVVRGDSAAYFCASSPRVAGSDTQYFGPGTRLTVL.

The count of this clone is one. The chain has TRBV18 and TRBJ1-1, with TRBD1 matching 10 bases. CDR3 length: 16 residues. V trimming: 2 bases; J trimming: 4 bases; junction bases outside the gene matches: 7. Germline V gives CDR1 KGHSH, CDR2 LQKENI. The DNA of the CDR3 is TGTGCCAGCTCACCAACCTCAGGGACAGGGGTCACTGAAGCTTTCTTT. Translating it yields CASSPTSGTGVTEAFF. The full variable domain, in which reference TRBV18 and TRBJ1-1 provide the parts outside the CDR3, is NAGVMQNPRHLVRRRGQEARLRCSPMKGHSHVYWYRQLPEEGLKFMVYLQKENIIDESGMPKERFSAEFPKEGPSILRIQQVVRGDSAAYFCASSPTSGTGVTEAFFGQGTRLTVV.

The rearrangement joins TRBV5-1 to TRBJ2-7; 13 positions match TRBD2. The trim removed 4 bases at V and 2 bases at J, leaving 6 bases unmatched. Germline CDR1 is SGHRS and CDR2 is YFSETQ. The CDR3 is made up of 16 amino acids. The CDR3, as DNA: TGCGCCAGCAGCCAAGGGACTAGCGGGGACCCCTACGAGCAGTACTTC. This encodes CASSQGTSGDPYEQYF.

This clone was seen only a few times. Here the CDR3 DNA reads TGTGCCAGCAGCGACAGGGGTTATGAGCAGTACTTC. Residues: CASSDRGYEQYF. V usage is TRBV7-9 and J usage is TRBJ2-7; 8 bases match TRBD1. The CDR3 is 12 residues long. The V gene's germline CDR1 is SEHNR and CDR2 FQNEAQ (reference sequence). After removal of 5 bases from V and 7 bases from J, the junction contained 4 bases not matched to a gene.

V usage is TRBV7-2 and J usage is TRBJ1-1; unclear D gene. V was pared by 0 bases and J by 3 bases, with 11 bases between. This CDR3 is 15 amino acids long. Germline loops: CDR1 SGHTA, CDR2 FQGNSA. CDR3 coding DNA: TGTGCCAGCAGCTTAGCTGTAGTGGGCGACACTGAAGCTTTCTTT. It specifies CASSLAVVGDTEAFF. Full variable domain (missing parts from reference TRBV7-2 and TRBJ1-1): GAGVSQSPSNKVTEKGKDVELRCDPISGHTALYWYRQSLGQGLEFLIYFQGNSAPDKSGLPSDRFSAERTGGSVSTLTIQRTQQEDSAVYLCASSLAVVGDTEAFFGQGTRLTVV.

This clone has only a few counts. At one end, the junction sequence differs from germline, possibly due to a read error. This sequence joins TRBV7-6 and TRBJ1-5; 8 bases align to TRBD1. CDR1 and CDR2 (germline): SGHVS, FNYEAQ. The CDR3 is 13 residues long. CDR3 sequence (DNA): TGTGCCAGCCGAGCAGGGGGCAATCAGCCCCAGAATTTT. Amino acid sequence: CASRAGGNQPQNF.

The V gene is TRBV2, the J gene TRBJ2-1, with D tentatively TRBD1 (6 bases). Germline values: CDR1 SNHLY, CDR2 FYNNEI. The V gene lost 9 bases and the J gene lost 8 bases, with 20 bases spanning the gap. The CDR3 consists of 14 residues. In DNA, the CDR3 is TGTGCCAGAGACAGGTTCAGTTCGTTGGATGAGCAGTTCTTC. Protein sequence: CARDRFSSLDEQFF.

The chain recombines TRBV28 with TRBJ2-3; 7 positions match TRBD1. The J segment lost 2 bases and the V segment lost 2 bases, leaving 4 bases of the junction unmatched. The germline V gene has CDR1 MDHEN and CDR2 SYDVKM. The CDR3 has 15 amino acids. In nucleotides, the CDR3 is TGTGCCAGCAGTTTAAGGGGGCCCCCCACAGATACGCAGTATTTT. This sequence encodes CASSLRGPPTDTQYF.

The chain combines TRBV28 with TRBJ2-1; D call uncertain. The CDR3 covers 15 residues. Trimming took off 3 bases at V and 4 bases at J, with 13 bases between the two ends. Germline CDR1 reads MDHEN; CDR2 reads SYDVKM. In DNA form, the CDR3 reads TGTGCCAGCAGTTTTCGCGGTCAGCAGTACAATGAGCAGTTCTTC. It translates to CASSFRGQQYNEQFF.

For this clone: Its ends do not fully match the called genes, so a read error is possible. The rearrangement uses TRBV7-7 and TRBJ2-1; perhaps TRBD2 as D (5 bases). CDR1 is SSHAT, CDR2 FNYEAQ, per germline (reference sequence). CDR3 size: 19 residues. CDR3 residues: CASSPRSWPQSGETNERFF. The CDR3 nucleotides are TGTGCCAGCAGCCCACGTTCATGGCCCCAAAGCGGAGAAACGAATGAGCGGTTCTTC.

CDR3 coding DNA: TGCAGCGCCCGATCCGGGACTAGCGGGAGGGCCGGAAACAATGAGCAGTTCTTC. This codes for CSARSGTSGRAGNNEQFF. The chain employs TRBV29-1 and TRBJ2-1, with 16 positions matching TRBD2. The V segment lost 7 bases and the J segment 5 bases; nucleotides outside the gene matches: 14. The germline V gene encodes CDR1 SQVTM and CDR2 ANQGSEA. The CDR3 runs 18 residues.

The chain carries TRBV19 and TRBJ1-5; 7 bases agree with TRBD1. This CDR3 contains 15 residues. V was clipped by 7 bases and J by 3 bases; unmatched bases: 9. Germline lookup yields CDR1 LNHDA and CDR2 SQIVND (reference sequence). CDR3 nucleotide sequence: TGTGCCAGTACGGACCAGGACAGGTACAATCAGCCCCAGCATTTT. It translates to CASTDQDRYNQPQHF.

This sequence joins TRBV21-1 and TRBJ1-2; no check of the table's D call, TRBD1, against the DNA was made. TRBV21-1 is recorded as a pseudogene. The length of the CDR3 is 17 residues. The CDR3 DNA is TGTGCCAGCAGCAAAGTGGGGAGGGCAGGGGGCGTCTATGGCTACACCTTC. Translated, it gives CASSKVGRAGGVYGYTF.

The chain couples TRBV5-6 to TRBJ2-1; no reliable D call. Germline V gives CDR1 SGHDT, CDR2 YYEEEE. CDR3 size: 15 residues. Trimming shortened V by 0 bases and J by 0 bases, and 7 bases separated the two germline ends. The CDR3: CASSLVGSSYNEQFF. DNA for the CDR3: TGTGCCAGCAGCTTGGTGGGCAGCTCCTACAATGAGCAGTTCTTC. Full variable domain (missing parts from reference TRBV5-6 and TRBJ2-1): DAGVTQSPTHLIKTRGQQVTLRCSPKSGHDTVSWYQQALGQGPQFIFQYYEEEERQRGNFPDRFSGHQFPNYSSELNVNALLLGDSALYLCASSLVGSSYNEQFFGPGTRLTVL.

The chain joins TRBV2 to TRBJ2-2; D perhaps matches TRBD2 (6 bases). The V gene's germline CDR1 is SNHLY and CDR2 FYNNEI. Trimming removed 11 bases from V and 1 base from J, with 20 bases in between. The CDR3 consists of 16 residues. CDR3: CAGFRDSHQNTGELFF. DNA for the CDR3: TGTGCCGGTTTCCGGGACTCACACCAGAACACCGGGGAGCTGTTTTTT.

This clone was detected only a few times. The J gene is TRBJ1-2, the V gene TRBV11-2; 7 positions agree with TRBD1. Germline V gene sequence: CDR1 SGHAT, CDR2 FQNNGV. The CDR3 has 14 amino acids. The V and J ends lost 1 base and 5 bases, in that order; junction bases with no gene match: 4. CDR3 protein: CASSLVGDRYGYTF. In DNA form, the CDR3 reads TGTGCCAGCAGCTTAGTGGGGGACAGATATGGCTACACCTTC. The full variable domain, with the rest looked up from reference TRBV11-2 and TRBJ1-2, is EAGVAQSPRYKIIEKRQSVAFWCNPISGHATLYWYQQILGQGPKLLIQFQNNGVVDDSQLPKDRFSAERLKGVDSTLKIQPAKLEDSAVYLCASSLVGDRYGYTFGSGTRLTVV.

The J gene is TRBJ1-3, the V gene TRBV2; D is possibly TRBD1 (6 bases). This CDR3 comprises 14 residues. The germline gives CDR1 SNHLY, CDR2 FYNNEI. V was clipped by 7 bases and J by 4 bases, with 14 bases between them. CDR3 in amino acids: CASKTGLSGNTIYF. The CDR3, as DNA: TGTGCCAGCAAGACAGGACTCTCGGGAAACACCATATATTTT.

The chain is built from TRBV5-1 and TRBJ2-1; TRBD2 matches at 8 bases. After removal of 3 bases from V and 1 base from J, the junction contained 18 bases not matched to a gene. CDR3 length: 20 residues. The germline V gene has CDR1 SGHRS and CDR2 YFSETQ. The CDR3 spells CASSSWAILAERGSYNEQFF. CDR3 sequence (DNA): TGCGCCAGCAGCTCTTGGGCGATACTAGCGGAGAGGGGATCCTACAATGAGCAGTTCTTC.

Written as DNA, the CDR3 is TGCGCCACTACAGCGGGGCGGTTCGATGAGCAGTTCTTC. Translated: CATTAGRFDEQFF. The chain carries TRBV10-1 and TRBJ2-1, with 7 bases fitting TRBD2. Trimming took 10 bases from V and 8 from J; bases not matched to a gene: 11. Germline values: CDR1 WNHNN, CDR2 SYGVQD (reference sequence). The CDR3 sequence is 13 residues long.

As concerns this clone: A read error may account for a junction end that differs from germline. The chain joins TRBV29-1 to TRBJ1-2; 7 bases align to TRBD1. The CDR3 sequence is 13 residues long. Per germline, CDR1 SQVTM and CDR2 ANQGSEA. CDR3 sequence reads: CSVESDRAYGYPF. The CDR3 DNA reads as TGCAGCGTTGAGAGTGACAGGGCCTATGGCTACCCCTTC.

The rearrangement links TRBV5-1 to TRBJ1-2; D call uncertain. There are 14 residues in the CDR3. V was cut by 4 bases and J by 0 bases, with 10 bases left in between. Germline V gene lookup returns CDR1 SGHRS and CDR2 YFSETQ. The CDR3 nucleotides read TGCGCCAGCAGCCCGGACGGGGCTAACTATGGCTACACCTTC. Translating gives CASSPDGANYGYTF.

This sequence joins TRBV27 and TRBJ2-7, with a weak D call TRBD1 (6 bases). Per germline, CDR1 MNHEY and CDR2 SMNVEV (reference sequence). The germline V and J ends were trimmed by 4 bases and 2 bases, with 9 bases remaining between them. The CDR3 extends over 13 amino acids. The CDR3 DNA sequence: TGTGCCAGCAGTTACAGGGATACCTACGAGCAGTACTTC. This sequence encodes CASSYRDTYEQYF.

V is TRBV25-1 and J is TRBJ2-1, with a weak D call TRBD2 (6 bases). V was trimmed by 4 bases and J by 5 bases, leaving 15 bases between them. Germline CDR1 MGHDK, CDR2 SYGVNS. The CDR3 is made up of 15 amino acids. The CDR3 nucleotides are TGTGCCAGCAGTGGCGAGCGGGTGGTTAACAATGAGCAGTTCTTC. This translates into CASSGERVVNNEQFF.

The CDR3 loop reads CASSVAIAGSADTQYF. The CDR3 nucleotides are TGTGCCAGCAGCGTAGCGATAGCGGGATCCGCAGATACGCAGTATTTT. The rearrangement uses TRBV9 and TRBJ2-3, with TRBD2 matching 8 bases. V trimming: 0 bases; J trimming: 4 bases; junction bases outside the gene matches: 7. Germline V CDR1 and CDR2: SGDLS, YYNGEE. This CDR3 region has 16 residues.

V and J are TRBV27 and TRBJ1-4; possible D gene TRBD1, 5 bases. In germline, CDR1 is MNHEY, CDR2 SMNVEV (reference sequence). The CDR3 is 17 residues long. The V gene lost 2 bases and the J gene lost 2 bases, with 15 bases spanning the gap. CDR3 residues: CASSLGIRGRTNEKLFF. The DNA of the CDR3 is TGTGCCAGCAGTTTAGGGATACGGGGGAGGACTAATGAAAAACTGTTTTTT.

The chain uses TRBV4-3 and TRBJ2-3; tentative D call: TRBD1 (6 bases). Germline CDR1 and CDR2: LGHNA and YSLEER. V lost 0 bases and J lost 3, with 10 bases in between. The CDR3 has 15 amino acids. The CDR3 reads CASSQEARGTDTQYF. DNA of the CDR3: TGCGCCAGCAGCCAAGAAGCCAGGGGTACAGATACGCAGTATTTT.

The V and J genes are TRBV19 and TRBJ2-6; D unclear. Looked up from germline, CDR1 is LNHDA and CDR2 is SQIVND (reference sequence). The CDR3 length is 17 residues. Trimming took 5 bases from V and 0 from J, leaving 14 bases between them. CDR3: CASSSHFVRSGANVLTF. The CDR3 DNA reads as TGTGCCAGTAGTTCACATTTCGTACGCTCTGGGGCCAACGTCCTGACTTTC.